The 20 T cell receptor beta chains below all came from one sample that was sequenced in a study of shared clonotypes between healthy human individuals. Measured with immunoSEQ multiplex PCR; TCRdb has only the in-frame clones, and not every one. The sample includes about 490,000 clones, less than 80% of them seen just once. Sequenced sample: PBMCs. The source is a woman aged 40 to 55 in good health. Some clones in this sample may be carry-over from other donors' samples.

About this clone: Other DNA sequences of this sample code for an identical CDR3. This rearrangement joins TRBV19 to TRBJ2-7; 9 bases match TRBD2. Germline CDR1 is LNHDA and CDR2 is SQIVND (reference sequence). After removal of 1 base from V and 2 bases from J, the junction contained 3 bases not matched to a gene. CDR3 length equals 15 residues. The CDR3 loop is CASSIGLAGTYEQYF. The CDR3 nucleotides are TGTGCCAGTAGTATAGGGCTAGCGGGAACCTACGAGCAGTACTTC. Complete variable domain (other parts from reference TRBV19 and TRBJ2-7): DGGITQSPKYLFRKEGQNVTLSCEQNLNHDAMYWYRQDPGQGLRLIYYSQIVNDFQKGDIAEGYSVSREKKESFPLTVTSAQKNPTAFYLCASSIGLAGTYEQYFGPGTRLTVT.

The chain has TRBV4-2 and TRBJ1-2, with TRBD1 as a possible D gene (5 bases). The CDR3 length is 16 residues. Germline CDR1 is LGHNA and CDR2 is YNFKEQ. The V end was cut by 5 bases, the J end by 4 bases, with 20 bases between. This chain's CDR3 is CASSLYHHGGTYGYTF. The CDR3 DNA reads as TGTGCCAGCAGCTTATACCACCACGGGGGTACCTATGGCTACACCTTC.

The chain employs TRBV5-1 and TRBJ1-4; 7 bases line up with TRBD1. V was clipped by 0 bases and J by 3 bases; unmatched bases: 2. Germline values: CDR1 SGHRS, CDR2 YFSETQ. The CDR3 spans 15 residues. CDR3: CASSLDRGANEKLFF. The CDR3 DNA sequence: TGCGCCAGCAGCTTGGACAGGGGAGCTAATGAAAAACTGTTTTTT.

The table lists this clone with a few counts. The rearrangement uses TRBV7-2 and TRBJ2-3; 9 bases align to TRBD1. This CDR3 has 15 residues. Trimming at V came to 5 bases and at J to 0 bases, leaving 3 bases not matched to a gene. Germline CDR1 and CDR2: SGHTA and FQGNSA. This chain's CDR3 is CASSQGQGSTDTQYF. The CDR3 region has the DNA TGTGCCAGCAGCCAAGGACAGGGGAGCACAGATACGCAGTATTTT.

This clone was observed many times. CDR3 loop: CAWSVLGGRPHEQFF. The CDR3, as DNA: TGTGCCTGGAGTGTACTGGGTGGGAGGCCCCATGAGCAGTTCTTC. The chain is built from TRBV30 and TRBJ2-1; D perhaps matches TRBD2 (6 bases). Trimming took off 0 bases at V and 8 bases at J, with 17 bases between the two ends. CDR3 length: 15 amino acids. Germline CDR1 is GTSNPN and CDR2 is SVGIG (reference sequence).

The chain links TRBV29-1 to TRBJ2-7; D is uncertain. The ends were cut back, 6 bases at V and 2 bases at J, with 23 bases in the middle. The CDR3 runs 16 residues. In germline, CDR1 is SQVTM, CDR2 ANQGSEA. CDR3 protein: CSVPLVGSGNPYEQYF. CDR3 DNA sequence: TGCAGCGTCCCCCTGGTGGGTTCCGGCAACCCCTACGAGCAGTACTTC.

The V call is TRBV5-1, the J call TRBJ2-1; D gene uncertain. CDR1 SGHRS and CDR2 YFSETQ come from the germline V gene. Trimming cost V 4 bases and J 4 bases, with 12 bases left between them. The CDR3 sequence is 14 residues long. The CDR3 reads CASSLTQAYNEQFF. CDR3 coding DNA: TGCGCCAGCAGCCTAACCCAGGCGTACAATGAGCAGTTCTTC. Drawing the rest from reference TRBV5-1 and TRBJ2-1, the complete variable domain is KAGVTQTPRYLIKTRGQQVTLSCSPISGHRSVSWYQQTPGQGLQFLFEYFSETQRNKGNFPGRFSGRQFSNSRSEMNVSTLELGDSALYLCASSLTQAYNEQFFGPGTRLTVL.

The V and J genes are TRBV9 and TRBJ1-5, with a weak D call TRBD1 (6 bases). Trimming left V 1 base short and J 8 bases short, with 16 bases between. CDR3 length: 15 amino acids. Germline lookup yields CDR1 SGDLS and CDR2 YYNGEE. The CDR3: CASSVSGTTQEPQHF. The CDR3 DNA reads TGTGCCAGCAGCGTATCCGGGACAACCCAGGAGCCCCAGCATTTT.

V gene TRBV19 combines with J gene TRBJ1-1; 9 bases are shared with TRBD1. J was trimmed by 6 bases and V by 8 bases; bases with no gene match: 13. The germline V gene has CDR1 LNHDA and CDR2 SQIVND (reference sequence). The CDR3 is 15 amino acids. The CDR3 loop reads CASDRGKTTLSEAFF. The DNA for the CDR3 is TGTGCCAGTGACAGGGGGAAAACAACACTGTCTGAAGCTTTCTTT. The full variable domain, its missing parts supplied by reference TRBV19 and TRBJ1-1, is DGGITQSPKYLFRKEGQNVTLSCEQNLNHDAMYWYRQDPGQGLRLIYYSQIVNDFQKGDIAEGYSVSREKKESFPLTVTSAQKNPTAFYLCASDRGKTTLSEAFFGQGTRLTVV.

The chain joins TRBV30 to TRBJ2-3; D is unclear. V lost 0 bases to trimming and J lost 0 bases, with 10 bases between them. The CDR3 runs to 15 residues. Germline CDR1 is GTSNPN and CDR2 is SVGIG (reference sequence). The CDR3 is CAWSVMTASTDTQYF. The CDR3 DNA reads as TGTGCCTGGAGTGTAATGACGGCTAGCACAGATACGCAGTATTTT.

The chain combines TRBV5-1 with TRBJ2-7; D may be TRBD1 (8 bases). The CDR3 is made up of 15 amino acids. V was cut by 1 base and J by 3 bases, with 14 bases left in between. Per germline, CDR1 SGHRS and CDR2 YFSETQ. Here the CDR3 DNA reads TGCGCCAGCAGCTTGTCGACAGGGGAGGGCTACGAGCAGTACTTC. This encodes CASSLSTGEGYEQYF.

The V call is TRBV19, the J call TRBJ2-3; D remains unclear. Germline CDR1 is LNHDA and CDR2 is SQIVND (reference sequence). The CDR3 has 13 amino acids. V dropped 3 bases and J dropped 2 bases, with 6 bases sitting between them. The DNA of the CDR3 is TGTGCCAGTAGTATCGACCCCACAGATACGCAGTATTTT. Amino acids: CASSIDPTDTQYF.

This chain connects TRBV30 to TRBJ1-4, with unresolved D. CDR1 GTSNPN and CDR2 SVGIG come from the germline V gene (reference sequence). V was shortened by 1 base and J by 0 bases, with 9 bases between the two germline ends. The CDR3 has 15 residues. CDR3 nucleotide sequence: TGTGCCTGGAGTGATAAGAGATCAACTAATGAAAAACTGTTTTTT. It codes for CAWSDKRSTNEKLFF.

The chain employs TRBV15 and TRBJ2-5; TRBD2 matches 12 bases. CDR3 length equals 15 residues. J gave up 5 bases and V 4 bases, and 5 bases lay outside the gene matches. CDR1 is LNHNV and CDR2 is YYDKDF in the germline V gene (reference sequence). The CDR3 DNA reads as TGTGCCACCAGCACTCGACTAGCGGGAGACGAGACCCAGTACTTC. Protein: CATSTRLAGDETQYF.

V is TRBV9 and J is TRBJ1-2, with D possibly being TRBD1 (5 bases). CDR1 SGDLS and CDR2 YYNGEE come from the germline V gene. The CDR3 is 14 residues long. V was cut by 0 bases and J by 3 bases, with 9 bases left in between. DNA of the CDR3: TGTGCCAGCAGCGTAGTTGGGGGGGACTATGGCTACACCTTC. This gives the protein CASSVVGGDYGYTF.

V and J are TRBV6-5 and TRBJ1-1; weak D call: TRBD1 (6 bases). The length of the CDR3 is 13 residues. The germline V gene encodes CDR1 MNHEY and CDR2 SVGAGI. The V end lost 6 bases, the J end lost 10 bases, and 18 bases lay between the germline ends. The CDR3 spells CASRTTRQAGAFF. CDR3 nucleotides: TGTGCCAGCAGGACCACGAGACAGGCGGGAGCTTTCTTT.

The chain carries TRBV6-1 and TRBJ1-5; a weak D match, TRBD1 (6 bases). This CDR3 has 12 residues. Trimming pared 6 bases from V and 6 bases from J, leaving 9 bases between. Germline CDR1 and CDR2: MNHNS and SASEGT. The CDR3 nucleotides read TGTGCCAGCAGGGAGGGGGTTCAGCCCCAGCATTTT. This codes for CASREGVQPQHF.

The table lists this clone with a count of one. This chain joins TRBV5-1 and TRBJ2-5; D might be TRBD1 or TRBD2, each matching 5 bases. Trimming removed 5 bases from V and 0 bases from J, with 8 bases in between. The CDR3 has 13 residues. Germline V CDR1 and CDR2: SGHRS, YFSETQ. In DNA form, the CDR3 reads TGCGCCAGCAGTACGGGGCACCAAGAGACCCAGTACTTC. This gives the protein CASSTGHQETQYF.

The genes are TRBV28 and TRBJ2-5, with 8 bases aligning to TRBD2. Near its end, the DNA agrees better with TRBJ2-7, so the J call may be wrong. The CDR3 contains 16 residues. The germline V gene encodes CDR1 MDHEN and CDR2 SYDVKM. The CDR3 spells CASSLLIAGNLYEQYF. CDR3 nucleotides: TGTGCCAGCAGTTTACTGATAGCGGGAAATCTCTACGAGCAGTACTTC.

The CDR3 region is CASSPGTSGFSEQFF. The CDR3 DNA follows: TGTGCCAGCAGCCCCGGGACTAGCGGGTTTAGTGAGCAGTTCTTC. The chain carries TRBV7-8 and TRBJ2-1; 12 nucleotides agree with TRBD2. Per the germline V gene, CDR1 is SGHVS and CDR2 is FQNEAQ. CDR3 length: 15 residues. Unmatched junction bases numbered 8, after V lost 5 bases and J lost 9 bases.